Below, one T cell receptor (beta chain) is given with its context. The source of the sample is a study of blood T cell repertoires in COVID-19. About the study: Acute and convalescent COVID-19 specimens originated in the United States, Italy and Spain. Nucleic acid was either cDNA or gDNA, and it came from T cells, B-cell-depleted T cells, or PBMCs.

V lost 4 bases and J lost 10; bases outside the gene matches: 6. The CDR3 covers 14 residues. CDR1 and CDR2 (germline): SGHRS, YFSETQ. Under the authors' procedure: By means of reference gene primer amplification, nucleated cell counts were estimated. The protocol was immunoSEQ multiplex PCR, while the TCRdb copy is restricted to in-frame clones and leaves out a portion. V and J calls and clone size are copied from that table; D and trimming were computed from the DNA. In the table there are some 200,000 clones, approximately 86% of which are singletons. The source of this sequence is a woman at least 80 years old with acute or convalescent COVID-19. The sample consisted of peripheral blood. The chain joins TRBV5-1 to TRBJ2-1; 12 positions match TRBD2. Here the CDR3 reads CASSLAGGPGEQFF. DNA of the CDR3: TGCGCCAGCAGCCTAGCGGGAGGGCCGGGGGAGCAGTTCTTC.